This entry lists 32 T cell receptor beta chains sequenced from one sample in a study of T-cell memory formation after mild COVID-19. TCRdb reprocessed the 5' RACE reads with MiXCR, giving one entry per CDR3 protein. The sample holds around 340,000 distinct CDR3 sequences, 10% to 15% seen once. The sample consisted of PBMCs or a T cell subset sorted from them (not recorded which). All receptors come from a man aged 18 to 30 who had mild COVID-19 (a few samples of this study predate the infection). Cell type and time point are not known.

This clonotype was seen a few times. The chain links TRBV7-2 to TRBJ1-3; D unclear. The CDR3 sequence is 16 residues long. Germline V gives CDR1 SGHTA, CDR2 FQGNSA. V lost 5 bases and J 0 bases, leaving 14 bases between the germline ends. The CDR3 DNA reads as TGTGCCAGCAGCCCCACTGCGGTTCTCTCTGGAAACACCATATATTTT. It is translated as CASSPTAVLSGNTIYF.

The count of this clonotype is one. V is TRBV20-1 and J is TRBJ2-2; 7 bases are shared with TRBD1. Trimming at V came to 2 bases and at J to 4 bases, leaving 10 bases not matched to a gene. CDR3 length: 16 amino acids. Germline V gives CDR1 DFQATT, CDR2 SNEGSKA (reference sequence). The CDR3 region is CSARRRETGFTGELFF. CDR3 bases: TGCAGTGCTAGAAGGCGAGAGACAGGGTTCACCGGGGAGCTGTTTTTT.

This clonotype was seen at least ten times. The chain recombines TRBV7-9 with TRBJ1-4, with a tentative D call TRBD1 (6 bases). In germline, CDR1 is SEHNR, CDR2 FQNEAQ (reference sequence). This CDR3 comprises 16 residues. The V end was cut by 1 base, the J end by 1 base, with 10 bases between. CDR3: CASSLGFRGTNEKLFF. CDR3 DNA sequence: TGTGCCAGCAGCTTAGGTTTCAGGGGAACTAATGAAAAACTGTTTTTT.

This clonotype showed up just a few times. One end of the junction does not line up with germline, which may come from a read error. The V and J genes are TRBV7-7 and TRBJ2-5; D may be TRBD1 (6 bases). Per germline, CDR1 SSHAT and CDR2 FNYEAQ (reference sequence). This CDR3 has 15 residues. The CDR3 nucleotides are TGTGCTAGCAGCTTAGGCCCAGGGGACCAAGAGACCCAGTACTTC. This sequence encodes CASSLGPGDQETQYF. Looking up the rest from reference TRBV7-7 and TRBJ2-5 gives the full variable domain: GAGVSQSPRYKVTKRGQDVTLRCDPISSHATLYWYQQALGQGPEFLTYFNYEAQPDKSGLPSDRFSAERPEGSISTLTIQRTEQRDSAMYRCASSLGPGDQETQYFGPGTRLLVL.

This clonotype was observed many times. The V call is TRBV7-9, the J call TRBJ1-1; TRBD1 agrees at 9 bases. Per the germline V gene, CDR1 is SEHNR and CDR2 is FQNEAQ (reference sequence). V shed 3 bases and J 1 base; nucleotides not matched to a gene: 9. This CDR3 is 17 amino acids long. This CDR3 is CASSFPGTGTWNTEAFF. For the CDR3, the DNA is TGTGCCAGCAGCTTCCCCGGGACAGGGACTTGGAACACTGAAGCTTTCTTT.

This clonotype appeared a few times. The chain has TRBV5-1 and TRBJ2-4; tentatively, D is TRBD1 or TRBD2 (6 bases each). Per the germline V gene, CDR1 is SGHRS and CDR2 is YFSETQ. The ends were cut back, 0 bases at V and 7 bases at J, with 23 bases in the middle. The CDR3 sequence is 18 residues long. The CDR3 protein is CASSLAFGGPSSGNIQYF. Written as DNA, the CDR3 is TGCGCCAGCAGCTTGGCCTTCGGGGGCCCCAGCTCAGGGAACATTCAGTACTTC. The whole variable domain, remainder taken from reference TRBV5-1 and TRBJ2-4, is KAGVTQTPRYLIKTRGQQVTLSCSPISGHRSVSWYQQTPGQGLQFLFEYFSETQRNKGNFPGRFSGRQFSNSRSEMNVSTLELGDSALYLCASSLAFGGPSSGNIQYFGAGTRLSVL.

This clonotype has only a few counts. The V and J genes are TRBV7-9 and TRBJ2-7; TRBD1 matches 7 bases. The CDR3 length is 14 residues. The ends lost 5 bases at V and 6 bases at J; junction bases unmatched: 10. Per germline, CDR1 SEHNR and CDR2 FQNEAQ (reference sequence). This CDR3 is CASSPRQGLGEQYF. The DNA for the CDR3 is TGTGCCAGCAGCCCGCGACAGGGTTTGGGCGAGCAGTACTTC.

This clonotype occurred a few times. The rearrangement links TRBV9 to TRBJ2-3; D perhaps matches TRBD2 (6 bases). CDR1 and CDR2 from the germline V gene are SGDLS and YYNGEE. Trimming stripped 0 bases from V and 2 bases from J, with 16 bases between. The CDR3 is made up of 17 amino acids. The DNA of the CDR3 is TGTGCCAGCAGCGTAGAGAGTCTCGGACTATCCACAGATACGCAGTATTTT. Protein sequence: CASSVESLGLSTDTQYF.

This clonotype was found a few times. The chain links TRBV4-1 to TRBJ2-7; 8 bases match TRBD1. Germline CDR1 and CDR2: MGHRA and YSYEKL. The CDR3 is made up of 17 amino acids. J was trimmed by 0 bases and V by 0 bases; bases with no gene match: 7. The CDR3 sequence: CASSQDYGQGFSYEQYF. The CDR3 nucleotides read TGCGCCAGCAGCCAAGATTACGGACAGGGCTTCTCCTACGAGCAGTACTTC.

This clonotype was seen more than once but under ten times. The CDR3 bases are TGTGCCAGCAGCGGTTTCGCTAGCGGGGGGACCTACACCGGGGAGCTGTTTTTT. Its translation is CASSGFASGGTYTGELFF. This rearrangement joins TRBV9 to TRBJ2-2; 11 bases map to TRBD2. CDR3 size: 18 residues. Germline-derived CDR1 and CDR2 are SGDLS and YYNGEE. V was pared by 3 bases and J by 3 bases, with 10 bases of the junction left unmatched. The full variable domain, completed using reference TRBV9 and TRBJ2-2, is DSGVTQTPKHLITATGQRVTLRCSPRSGDLSVYWYQQSLDQGLQFLIQYYNGEERAKGNILERFSAQQFPDLHSELNLSSLELGDSALYFCASSGFASGGTYTGELFFGEGSRLTVL.

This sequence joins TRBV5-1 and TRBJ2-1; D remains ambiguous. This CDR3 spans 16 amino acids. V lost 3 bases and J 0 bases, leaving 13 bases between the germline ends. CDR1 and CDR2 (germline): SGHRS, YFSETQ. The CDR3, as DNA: TGCGCCAGCAGCTCGTCGCCGGTCCCCTCCTACAATGAGCAGTTCTTC. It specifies CASSSSPVPSYNEQFF.

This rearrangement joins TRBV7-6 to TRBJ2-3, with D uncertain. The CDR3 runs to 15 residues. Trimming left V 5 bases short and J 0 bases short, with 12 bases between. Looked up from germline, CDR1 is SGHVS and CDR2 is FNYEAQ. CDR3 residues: CASSDGYSSTDTQYF. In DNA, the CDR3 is TGTGCCAGCAGCGACGGATATTCTAGCACAGATACGCAGTATTTT.

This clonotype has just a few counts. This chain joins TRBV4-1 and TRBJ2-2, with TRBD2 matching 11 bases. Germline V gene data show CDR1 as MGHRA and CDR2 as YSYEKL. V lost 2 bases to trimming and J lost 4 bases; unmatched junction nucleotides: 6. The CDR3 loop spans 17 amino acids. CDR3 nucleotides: TGCGCCAGCAGCCAAAGCCGGCTAGCGGGGGGCACCGGGGAGCTGTTTTTT. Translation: CASSQSRLAGGTGELFF.

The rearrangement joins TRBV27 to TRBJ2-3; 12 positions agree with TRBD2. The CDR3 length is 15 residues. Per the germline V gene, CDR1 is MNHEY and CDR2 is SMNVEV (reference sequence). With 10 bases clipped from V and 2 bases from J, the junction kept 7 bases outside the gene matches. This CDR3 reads CATESSGGATDTQYF. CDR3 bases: TGTGCCACCGAATCTAGCGGGGGGGCCACAGATACGCAGTATTTT.

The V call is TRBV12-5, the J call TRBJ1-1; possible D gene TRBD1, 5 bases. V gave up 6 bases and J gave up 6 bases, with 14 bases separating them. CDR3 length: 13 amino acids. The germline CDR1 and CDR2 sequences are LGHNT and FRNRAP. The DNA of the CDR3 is TGTGCTAGTGGCCTGAATGGGGGACCTGAAGCTTTCTTT. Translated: CASGLNGGPEAFF.

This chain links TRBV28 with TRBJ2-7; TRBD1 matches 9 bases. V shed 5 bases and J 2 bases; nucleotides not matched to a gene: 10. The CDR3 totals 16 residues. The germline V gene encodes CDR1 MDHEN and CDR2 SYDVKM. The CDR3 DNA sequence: TGTGCCAGCAGTGCTCCCGGGACAGGGCTGACCTACGAGCAGTACGTC. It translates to CASSAPGTGLTYEQYV.

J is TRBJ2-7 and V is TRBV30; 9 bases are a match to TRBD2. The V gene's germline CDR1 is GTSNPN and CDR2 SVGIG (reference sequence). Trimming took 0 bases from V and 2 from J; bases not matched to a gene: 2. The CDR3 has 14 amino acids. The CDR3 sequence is CAWSVGGGAYEQYF. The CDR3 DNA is TGTGCCTGGAGTGTTGGCGGGGGGGCCTACGAGCAGTACTTC.

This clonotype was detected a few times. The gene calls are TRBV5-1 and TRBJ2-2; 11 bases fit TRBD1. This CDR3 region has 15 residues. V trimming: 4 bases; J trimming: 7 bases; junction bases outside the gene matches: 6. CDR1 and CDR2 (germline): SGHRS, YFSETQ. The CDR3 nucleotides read TGCGCCAGCAGCCCACGGGACAGGGGGAGCGGGGAGCTGTTTTTT. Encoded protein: CASSPRDRGSGELFF.

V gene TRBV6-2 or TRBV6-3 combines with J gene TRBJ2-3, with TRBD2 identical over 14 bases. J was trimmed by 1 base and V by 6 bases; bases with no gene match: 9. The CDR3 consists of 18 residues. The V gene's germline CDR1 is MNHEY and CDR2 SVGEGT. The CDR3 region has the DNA TGTGCCAGCAGCCGTCGACTAGCGGGGGGGCTGGGCACAGATACGCAGTATTTT. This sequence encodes CASSRRLAGGLGTDTQYF.

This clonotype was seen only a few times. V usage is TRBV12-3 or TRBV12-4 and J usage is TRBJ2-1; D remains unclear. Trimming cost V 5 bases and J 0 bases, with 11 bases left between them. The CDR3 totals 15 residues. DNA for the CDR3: TGTGCCAGCAGTACCCCAACGCGCTCCTACAATGAGCAGTTCTTC. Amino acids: CASSTPTRSYNEQFF.

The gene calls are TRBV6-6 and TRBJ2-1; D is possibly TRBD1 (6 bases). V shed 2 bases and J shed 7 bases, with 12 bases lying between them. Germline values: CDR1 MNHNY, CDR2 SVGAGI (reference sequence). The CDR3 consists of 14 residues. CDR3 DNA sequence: TGTGCCAGCAGTTACCGCGGACAGAATAATGAGCAGTTCTTC. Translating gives CASSYRGQNNEQFF.

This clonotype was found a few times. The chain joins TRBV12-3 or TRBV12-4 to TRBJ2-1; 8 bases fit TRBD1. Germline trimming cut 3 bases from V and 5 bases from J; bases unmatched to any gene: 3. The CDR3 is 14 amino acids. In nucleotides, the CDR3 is TGTGCCAGCAGTTTGCAGGGGGCTCACAATGAGCAGTTCTTC. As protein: CASSLQGAHNEQFF.

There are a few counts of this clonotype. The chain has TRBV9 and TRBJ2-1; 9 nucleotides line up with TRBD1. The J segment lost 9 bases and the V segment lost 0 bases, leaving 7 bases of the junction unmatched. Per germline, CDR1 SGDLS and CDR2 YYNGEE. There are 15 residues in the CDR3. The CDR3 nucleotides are TGTGCCAGCAGCGTAGGCGGGACAGGGAACATTGAGCAGTTCTTC. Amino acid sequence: CASSVGGTGNIEQFF.

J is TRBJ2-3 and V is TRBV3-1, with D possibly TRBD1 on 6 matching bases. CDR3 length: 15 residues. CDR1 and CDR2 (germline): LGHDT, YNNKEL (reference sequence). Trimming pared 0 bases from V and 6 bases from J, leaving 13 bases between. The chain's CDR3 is CASSQDGAGVDTQYF. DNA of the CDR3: TGTGCCAGCAGCCAAGACGGGGCAGGGGTGGATACGCAGTATTTT.

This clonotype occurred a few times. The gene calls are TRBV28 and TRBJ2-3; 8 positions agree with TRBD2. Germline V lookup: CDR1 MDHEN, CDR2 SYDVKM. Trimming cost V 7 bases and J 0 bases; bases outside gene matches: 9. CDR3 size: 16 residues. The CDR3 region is CASTSGGAGSTDTQYF. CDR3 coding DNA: TGTGCCAGCACCTCGGGAGGGGCGGGGAGCACAGATACGCAGTATTTT.

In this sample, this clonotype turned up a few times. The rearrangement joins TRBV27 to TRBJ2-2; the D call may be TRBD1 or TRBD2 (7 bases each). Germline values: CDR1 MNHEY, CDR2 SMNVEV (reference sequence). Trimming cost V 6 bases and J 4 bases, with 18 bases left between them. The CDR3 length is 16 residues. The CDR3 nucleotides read TGTGCCAGCAGAAATAGGGGAGGGGGCGTCACCGGGGAGCTGTTTTTT. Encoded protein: CASRNRGGGVTGELFF.

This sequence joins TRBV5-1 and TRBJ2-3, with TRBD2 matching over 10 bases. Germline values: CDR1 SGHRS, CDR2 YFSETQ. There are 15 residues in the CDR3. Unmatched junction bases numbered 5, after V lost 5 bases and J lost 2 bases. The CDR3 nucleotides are TGCGCCAGCAGTGATAGCGGGGGGACCACAGATACGCAGTATTTT. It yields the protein CASSDSGGTTDTQYF.

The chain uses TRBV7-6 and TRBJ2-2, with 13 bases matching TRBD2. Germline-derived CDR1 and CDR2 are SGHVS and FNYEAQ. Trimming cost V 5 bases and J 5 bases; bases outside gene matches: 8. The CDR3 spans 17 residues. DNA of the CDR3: TGTGCCAGCAGCCTAACTAGCGGGGGGGCCTCGACCGGGGAGCTGTTTTTT. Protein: CASSLTSGGASTGELFF.

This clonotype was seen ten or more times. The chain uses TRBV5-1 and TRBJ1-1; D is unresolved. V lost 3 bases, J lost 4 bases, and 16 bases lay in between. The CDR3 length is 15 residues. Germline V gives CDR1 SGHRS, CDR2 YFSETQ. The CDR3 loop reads CASSSDRAAGTEAFF. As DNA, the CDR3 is TGCGCCAGCAGCTCCGACCGGGCGGCGGGCACTGAAGCTTTCTTT.

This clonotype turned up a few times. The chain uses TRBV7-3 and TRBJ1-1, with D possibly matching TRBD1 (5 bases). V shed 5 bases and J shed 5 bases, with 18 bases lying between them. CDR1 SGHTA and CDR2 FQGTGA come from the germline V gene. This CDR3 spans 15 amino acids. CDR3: CASSTQPSPGTEAFF. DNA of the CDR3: TGTGCCAGCAGCACCCAGCCCTCCCCAGGGACTGAAGCTTTCTTT.

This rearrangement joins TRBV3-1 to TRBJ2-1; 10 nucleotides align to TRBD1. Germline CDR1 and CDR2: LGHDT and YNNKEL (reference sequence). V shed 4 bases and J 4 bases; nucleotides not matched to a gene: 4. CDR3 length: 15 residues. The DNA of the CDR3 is TGTGCCAGCAGCCGTAGGACAGGGGGTTACAATGAGCAGTTCTTC. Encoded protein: CASSRRTGGYNEQFF.

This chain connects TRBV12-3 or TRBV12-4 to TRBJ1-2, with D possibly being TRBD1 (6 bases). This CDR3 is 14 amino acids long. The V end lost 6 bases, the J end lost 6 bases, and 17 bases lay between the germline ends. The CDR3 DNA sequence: TGTGCCAGCAGACGGGGATCGGGGGCGGATGGCTACACCTTC. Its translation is CASRRGSGADGYTF.